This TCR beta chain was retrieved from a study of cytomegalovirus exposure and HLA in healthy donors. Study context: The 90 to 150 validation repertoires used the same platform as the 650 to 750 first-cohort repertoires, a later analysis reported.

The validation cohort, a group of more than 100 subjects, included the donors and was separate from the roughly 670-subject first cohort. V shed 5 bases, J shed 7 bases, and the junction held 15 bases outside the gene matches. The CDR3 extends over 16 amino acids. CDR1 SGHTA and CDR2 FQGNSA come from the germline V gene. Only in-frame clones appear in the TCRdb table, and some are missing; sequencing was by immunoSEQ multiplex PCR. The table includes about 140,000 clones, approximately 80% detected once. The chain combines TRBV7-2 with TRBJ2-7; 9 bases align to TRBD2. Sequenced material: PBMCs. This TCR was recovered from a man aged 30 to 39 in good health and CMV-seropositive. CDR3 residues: CASSRRVVAGADEQYF. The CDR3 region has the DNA TGTGCCAGCAGCCGAAGGGTGGTAGCGGGGGCTGATGAGCAGTACTTC.